A selection of T cell receptor beta chains follows, all from one sample in a study of OX40 agonist ivuxolimab in advanced cancers. Sequenced by immunoSEQ multiplex PCR; TCRdb stores in-frame clones only, minus some. Here the sample spans some 70,000 clones, roughly 85% being singletons. The sample consisted of CD4+ or CD8+ T cells sorted from blood, taken in a trial of the OX40 agonist ivuxolimab. Receptors were obtained from an adult with an advanced solid tumor such as melanoma, head and neck, liver or kidney cancer. Each CDR3 is given with its conserved first and last residue. D genes are given only for firm matches. Expanded clones are given a class, and other clones once, few, many or no size at all.

clone_size	d_call	v_call	j_call	cdr3_aa	cdr3_nt
-	-	TRBV30	TRBJ2-4	CAWSVPGGIAKNIQYF	TGTGCCTGGAGTGTACCTGGTGGAATAGCCAAAAACATTCAGTACTTC
-	-	TRBV5-1	TRBJ2-1	CASSWGGRNNEQFF	TGCGCCAGCAGCTGGGGAGGACGGAACAATGAGCAGTTCTTC
-	-	TRBV18	TRBJ2-4	CASSPRPPQAKNIQYF	TGTGCCAGCTCACCACGTCCCCCCCAGGCCAAAAACATTCAGTACTTC
once	-	TRBV15	TRBJ1-5	CATSRDVGTTNQPQHF	TGTGCCACCAGCAGAGATGTCGGGACCACGAATCAGCCCCAGCATTTT
-	-	TRBV14	TRBJ2-1	CASSQDLAGHGEQFF	TGTGCCAGCAGCCAAGACTTGGCGGGGCACGGTGAGCAGTTCTTC
-	TRBD1	TRBV5-6	TRBJ1-4	CASSEVPGGTNEKLFF	TGTGCCAGCAGCGAAGTTCCAGGGGGAACTAATGAAAAACTGTTTTTT
-	-	TRBV5-6	TRBJ2-7	CASSLGFREQYF	TGTGCCAGCAGCTTGGGGTTTCGCGAGCAGTACTTC
once	-	TRBV28	TRBJ1-6	CASRVTSANSPLHF	TGTGCCAGCAGGGTTACCAGCGCTAATTCACCCCTCCACTTT
-	TRBD1	TRBV19	TRBJ2-2	CASSPGGTGLYTGELFF	TGTGCCAGTAGTCCCGGGGGGACAGGGCTTTACACCGGGGAGCTGTTTTTT
-	-	TRBV6-1	TRBJ1-2	CASSEAGGAGGYTF	TGTGCCAGCAGTGAAGCTGGGGGGGCTGGTGGCTACACCTTC
-	-	TRBV9	TRBJ2-3	CASSAGADTQYF	TGTGCCAGCAGCGCCGGTGCAGATACGCAGTATTTT